Listed below are T cell receptor beta chains from one sample, sequenced in a study of control samples from healthy donors and cancer patients. TCRdb keeps only in-frame clones here, not all; method: immunoSEQ multiplex PCR. The table has 130,000 or so clones, roughly 86% seen once. Sequencing input: PBMCs. The receptors stem from a man aged 50-60 years with head and neck cancer. The CDR3 runs from the conserved cysteine through the conserved F or W. The order of the fields is clone size, D gene, J gene, V gene, CDR3 protein, CDR3 DNA. A D gene is named only where the DNA matches it firmly. Only some rows state a clone size, as once, few, many or a class for expanded clones.

.	.	TRBJ2-3	TRBV5-5	CASSLAASTDTQYF	TGTGCCAGCAGCTTGGCGGCTAGCACAGATACGCAGTATTTT
.	TRBD1	TRBJ1-2	TRBV5-1	CASSPRGAVDYGYTF	TGCGCCAGCAGCCCCAGGGGGGCCGTCGACTATGGCTACACCTTC
.	.	TRBJ1-6	TRBV5-1	CASSLGQINSPLHF	TGCGCCAGCAGCTTGGGGCAGATTAATTCACCCCTCCACTTT
.	.	TRBJ2-3	TRBV9	CATSPGLGTDTQYF	TGTGCCACCTCTCCGGGGCTAGGCACAGATACGCAGTATTTT
.	.	TRBJ1-5	TRBV27	CASSRARQSSNQPQHF	TGTGCCAGCAGTCGGGCTAGGCAGTCTAGCAATCAGCCCCAGCATTTT
.	TRBD2	TRBJ2-1	TRBV27	CASSLRLAVNEQFF	TGTGCCAGCAGTTTAAGACTAGCGGTTAATGAGCAGTTCTTC
.	.	TRBJ2-1	TRBV30	CASSGPRGGEQFF	TGTGCCTCTTCAGGTCCCCGAGGGGGTGAGCAGTTCTTC
.	TRBD2	TRBJ2-2	TRBV5-5	CASSLGLEAGLAGPGELFF	TGTGCCAGCAGCTTGGGGCTTGAGGCGGGACTAGCGGGGCCCGGGGAGCTGTTTTTT
.	.	TRBJ1-4	TRBV2	CASSNWLGATNEKLFF	TGTGCCAGCAGTAACTGGTTGGGGGCAACTAATGAAAAACTGTTTTTT
once	.	TRBJ1-5	TRBV6-5	CASSYKGPQHF	TGTGCCAGCAGTTACAAGGGGCCCCAGCATTTT
.	.	TRBJ2-5	TRBV6-1	CASSEGGGSEETQYF	TGTGCCAGCAGTGAAGGGGGGGGCTCTGAGGAGACCCAGTACTTC
.	.	TRBJ1-6	TRBV6-1	CASSEDSYSPLHF	TGTGCCAGCAGTGAAGACAGCTATTCACCCCTCCACTTT
.	.	TRBJ2-1	TRBV11-3	CASSSGAGYYNEQFF	TGTGCCAGCAGCTCCGGGGCAGGATACTACAATGAGCAGTTCTTC
.	TRBD1	TRBJ1-2	TRBV6-5	CASSYRDRGRDGYTF	TGTGCCAGCAGTTACAGGGACAGGGGAAGAGACGGCTACACCTTC
.	.	TRBJ2-1	TRBV2	CASSEIVPGSWDEQFF	TGTGCCAGCAGTGAAATTGTGCCAGGGTCTTGGGATGAGCAGTTCTTC
.	.	TRBJ1-1	TRBV2	CASTQPPGVPEAFF	TGTGCCAGCACTCAACCTCCAGGGGTTCCTGAAGCTTTCTTT
.	.	TRBJ1-5	TRBV19	CASSIDLGFQPQHF	TGTGCCAGTAGTATAGATCTGGGTTTTCAGCCCCAGCATTTT
.	.	TRBJ1-5	TRBV2	CASSVGQGSGQPQHF	TGTGCCAGCAGTGTAGGTCAGGGCAGTGGGCAGCCCCAGCATTTT
.	.	TRBJ1-1	TRBV11-1	CASSYSVNTEAFF	TGTGCCAGCAGCTATTCAGTGAACACTGAAGCTTTCTTT
.	.	TRBJ2-1	TRBV28	CASSSPYEQFF	TGTGCCAGCAGTTCCCCCTATGAGCAGTTCTTC
.	TRBD2	TRBJ2-3	TRBV28	CASRPPRSGSMGDTQYF	TGTGCCAGCAGGCCGCCCCGGAGCGGGAGCATGGGTGATACGCAGTATTTT
.	TRBD1	TRBJ1-2	TRBV5-4	CASSSRWTGTYGYTF	TGTGCCAGCAGCTCTAGATGGACAGGGACCTATGGCTACACCTTC
.	.	TRBJ1-5	TRBV6-9	CASRQKDGSGEGQPQHF	TGTGCCAGCAGGCAAAAGGACGGCTCGGGGGAGGGTCAGCCCCAGCATTTT
.	TRBD2	TRBJ2-1	TRBV11-2	CASSRGLAGATYNEQFF	TGTGCCAGCAGCCGCGGACTAGCGGGAGCAACCTACAATGAGCAGTTCTTC
.	TRBD1	TRBJ2-2	TRBV7-3	CASSSDRGNTGELFF	TGTGCCAGCAGCTCGGACAGGGGTAACACCGGGGAGCTGTTTTTT
.	.	TRBJ2-1	TRBV7-9	CASSLESISLNNEQFF	TGTGCCAGCAGCTTAGAATCCATTTCATTAAACAATGAGCAGTTCTTC
.	.	TRBJ2-6	TRBV19	CASHRRTDSGANVLTF	TGTGCCAGTCACCGGCGGACTGACTCTGGGGCCAACGTCCTGACTTTC
few	.	TRBJ1-1	TRBV6-5	CASSYSPQAGTEAFF	TGTGCCAGCAGTTACTCCCCCCAGGCGGGGACTGAAGCTTTCTTT
.	.	TRBJ2-7	TRBV7-2	CASSLNTGSAAYEQYF	TGTGCCAGCAGCTTAAATACAGGATCAGCGGCCTACGAGCAGTACTTC
.	.	TRBJ2-3	TRBV19	CASSSALVVDTQYF	TGTGCCAGTAGTAGCGCACTTGTGGTAGATACGCAGTATTTT
.	.	TRBJ1-4	TRBV29-1	CSVIGQLDSDGKLFF	TGCAGCGTCATCGGACAGCTCGATTCCGATGGAAAACTGTTTTTT
few	.	TRBJ1-6	TRBV7-2	CASSPPPDLGSPLHF	TGTGCCAGCAGCCCGCCTCCAGACCTTGGCTCACCCCTCCACTTT
.	TRBD2	TRBJ2-1	TRBV11-1	CASSLGLVGAHEQFF	TGTGCCAGCAGCCTGGGACTAGTGGGGGCCCATGAGCAGTTCTTC
.	TRBD1	TRBJ1-1	TRBV7-3	CASSVGTDAKAFF	TGTGCCAGCAGCGTAGGGACAGACGCTAAAGCTTTCTTT
.	TRBD1	TRBJ2-1	TRBV10-3	CAISARQGDDNEQFF	TGTGCCATCAGTGCTCGACAGGGAGACGACAATGAGCAGTTCTTC
.	.	TRBJ1-4	TRBV30	CAWKGAGGNEKLFF	TGTGCCTGGAAAGGGGCGGGGGGTAATGAAAAACTGTTTTTT
.	.	TRBJ1-2	TRBV4-1	CASSQGLRDYGYTF	TGCGCCAGCAGCCAGGGACTGCGAGACTATGGCTACACCTTC
.	TRBD1	TRBJ1-5	TRBV6-5	CASRGQGGNQPQHF	TGTGCCAGCAGGGGACAGGGCGGCAATCAGCCCCAGCATTTT
.	.	TRBJ1-3	TRBV28	CASSLAGNTIYF	TGTGCCAGCAGTTTGGCAGGAAACACCATATATTTT
.	TRBD1	TRBJ1-4	TRBV5-1	CASSLTGEDLTNEKLFF	TGCGCCAGCAGCCTGACAGGGGAGGATTTAACTAATGAAAAACTGTTTTTT
.	.	TRBJ1-1	TRBV5-1	CASSLAWDRDAFF	TGCGCCAGCAGCTTGGCCTGGGACCGTGATGCTTTCTTT